The rows below give T cell receptor beta chains drawn from one sample of a study of early T cells in non-severe SARS-CoV-2 infection. MiXCR, applied by TCRdb to the 5' RACE reads, yields one record per CDR3 protein. The sample records about 80,000 distinct CDR3 sequences, over 9.5% being singletons. The sequencing input was whole blood. These receptors all stem from an adult who was a healthcare worker with PCR-confirmed SARS-CoV-2 infection or an uninfected control (not recorded which). CDR3s include the opening cysteine and the closing phenylalanine or tryptophan. The D gene is left open where the match is weak. Clone sizes are given selectively: once, few, many, or a class where the clone is expanded.

few,TRBV9,TRBJ1-1,NA,TGTGCCAGCAGCGTGACAGGCACTCGAAACACTGAAGCTTTCTTT,CASSVTGTRNTEAFF
NA,TRBV4-1,TRBJ1-6,NA,TGCGCCAGCAGCCAAATACAGTTTATCAATTCACCCCTCCACTTT,CASSQIQFINSPLHF
many,TRBV2,TRBJ2-1,TRBD2,TGTGCCAGGAGGACTAGCGGGAGAACTGGGAATGAGCAGTTCTTC,CARRTSGRTGNEQFF
many,TRBV10-3,TRBJ1-4,NA,TGTGCCATCAGTGAACAGGCTGCAACTAATGAAAAACTGTTTTTT,CAISEQAATNEKLFF
NA,TRBV29-1,TRBJ2-1,TRBD1,TGCAGCGTTGGGAGACAGGGACGATACAATGAGCAGTTCTTC,CSVGRQGRYNEQFF
many,TRBV5-6,TRBJ2-4,NA,TGTGCCAGCAGCCCGACTACCGTCGTAAACATTCAGTACTTC,CASSPTTVVNIQYF
few,TRBV28,TRBJ2-1,TRBD2,TGTGCCAGCAGGACCCCGGGACTAGCGGTACCTGGGGTCTCCTACAATGAGCAGTTCTTC,CASRTPGLAVPGVSYNEQFF
many,TRBV7-6,TRBJ2-3,NA,TGTGCCAGCAGCCCTACCAATACAGATACGCAGTATTTT,CASSPTNTDTQYF
NA,TRBV27,TRBJ2-7,TRBD1,TGTGCCAGCAGTCGTACCGGGACAGGGGGTCGTAGGTCCTACGAGCAGTACTTC,CASSRTGTGGRRSYEQYF
many,TRBV5-1,TRBJ2-1,TRBD2,TGCGCCAGCCGTACTAGCGGGGCCGGTAATGAGCAGTTCTTC,CASRTSGAGNEQFF
NA,TRBV3-1,TRBJ2-3,NA,TGTGCCAGCAGCCTTGGCGGGATGGCGACAGATACGCAGTATTTT,CASSLGGMATDTQYF
many,TRBV5-5,TRBJ1-1,NA,TGTGCCAGCACCCCCCGGGGGGGGCTGACTGAAGCTTTCTTT,CASTPRGGLTEAFF
few,TRBV28,TRBJ1-5,TRBD1,TGTGCCAGCAGTACGCGGACAGGGGGTAAACAGCCCCAGCATTTT,CASSTRTGGKQPQHF